This T cell receptor (beta chain) was found in a study of regulatory T cells in long-lasting Graves disease. Trimming shortened V by 5 bases and J by 1 base, and 8 bases separated the two germline ends. The CDR3 sequence is 13 residues long. Germline CDR1 SEHNR, CDR2 FQNEAQ (reference sequence). Building of the TCR beta libraries involved iRepertoire HTBI primers and Arm-PCR of CDR3 regions. TCRdb re-derived calls from the multiplex PCR reads in MiXCR, one entry per CDR3 protein. The top ten clones hold over 11% of a sample with about 430,000 distinct CDR3 sequences, 21% of them seen once. Time point given: persistent/refractory GD, antithyroid drugs over 5 years with positive TRAb. The authors made the TCR library using RNA they extracted from PBMCs. As collected, the peripheral blood samples measured 7.5 to 9 milliliters each and went into EDTA tubes.

Specimen: peripheral blood mononuclear cells (PBMCs), collected when the disease was refractory, from a patient treated with antithyroid drugs. The gene calls are TRBV7-9 and TRBJ1-2; D perhaps matches TRBD1 (5 bases). This receptor was identified in a female donor with Graves disease. CDR3 loop: CASSKGVNYGYTF. The CDR3 DNA sequence: TGTGCCAGCAGCAAAGGGGTTAACTATGGCTACACCTTC.